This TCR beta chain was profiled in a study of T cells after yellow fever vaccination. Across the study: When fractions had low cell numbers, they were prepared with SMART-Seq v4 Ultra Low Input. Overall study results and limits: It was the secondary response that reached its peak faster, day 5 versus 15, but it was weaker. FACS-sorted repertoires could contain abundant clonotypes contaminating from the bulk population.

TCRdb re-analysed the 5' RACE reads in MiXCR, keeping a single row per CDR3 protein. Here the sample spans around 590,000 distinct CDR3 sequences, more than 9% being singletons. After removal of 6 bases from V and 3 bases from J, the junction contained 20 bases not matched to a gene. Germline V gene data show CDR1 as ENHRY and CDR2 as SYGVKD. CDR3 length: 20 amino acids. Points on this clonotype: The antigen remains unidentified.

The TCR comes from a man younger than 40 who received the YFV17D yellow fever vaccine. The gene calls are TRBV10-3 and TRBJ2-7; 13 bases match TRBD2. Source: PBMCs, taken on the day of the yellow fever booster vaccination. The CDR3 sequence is CAISGAVGTSGEGDIYEQYF. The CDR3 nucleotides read TGTGCCATCAGCGGGGCGGTGGGGACTAGCGGGGAAGGTGATATCTACGAGCAGTACTTC.